The present T cell receptor beta chain was sequenced within a study of T cell changes during pregnancy in multiple sclerosis. Germline CDR1 reads LNHNV; CDR2 reads YYDKDF (reference sequence). V shed 1 base and J shed 0 bases, with 16 bases lying between them. This CDR3 has 18 amino acids. A single count supports this clone. Only in-frame clones appear in the TCRdb table, and some are missing; sequencing was by immunoSEQ multiplex PCR. The table has about 41,000 clones, over 90% seen once. This receptor was obtained from a female donor with multiple sclerosis, enrolled in a pregnancy study. The input for sequencing was CD8+ T cells from peripheral blood mononuclear cells, taken in the third trimester of pregnancy. The J gene is TRBJ1-3, the V gene TRBV15; no clear D. CDR3 sequence: CATSRGFGLSSSGNTIYF. In DNA form, the CDR3 reads TGTGCCACCAGCAGAGGGTTCGGTTTATCTAGCTCTGGAAACACCATATATTTT. Variable domain in full (rest from reference TRBV15 and TRBJ1-3): DAMVIQNPRYQVTQFGKPVTLSCSQTLNHNVMYWYQQKSSQAPKLLFHYYDKDFNNEADTPDNFQSRRPNTSFCFLDIRSPGLGDTAMYLCATSRGFGLSSSGNTIYFGEGSWLTVV.